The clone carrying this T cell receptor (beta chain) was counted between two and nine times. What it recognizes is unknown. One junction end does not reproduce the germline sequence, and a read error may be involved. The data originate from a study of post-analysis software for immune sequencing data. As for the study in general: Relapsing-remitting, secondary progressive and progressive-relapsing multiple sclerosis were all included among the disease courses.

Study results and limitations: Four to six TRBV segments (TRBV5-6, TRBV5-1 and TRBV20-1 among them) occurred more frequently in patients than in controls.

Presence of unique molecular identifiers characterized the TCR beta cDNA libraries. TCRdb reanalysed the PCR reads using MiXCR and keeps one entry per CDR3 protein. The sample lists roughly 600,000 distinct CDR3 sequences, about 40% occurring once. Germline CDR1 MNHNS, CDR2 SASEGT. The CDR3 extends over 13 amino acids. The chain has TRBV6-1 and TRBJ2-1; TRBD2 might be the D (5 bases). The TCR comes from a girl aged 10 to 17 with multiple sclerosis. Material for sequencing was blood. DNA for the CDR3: TGTGCCAGCAGGGAAGCTAGCCACAATGAGCAGTTCTTC. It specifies CASREASHNEQFF.